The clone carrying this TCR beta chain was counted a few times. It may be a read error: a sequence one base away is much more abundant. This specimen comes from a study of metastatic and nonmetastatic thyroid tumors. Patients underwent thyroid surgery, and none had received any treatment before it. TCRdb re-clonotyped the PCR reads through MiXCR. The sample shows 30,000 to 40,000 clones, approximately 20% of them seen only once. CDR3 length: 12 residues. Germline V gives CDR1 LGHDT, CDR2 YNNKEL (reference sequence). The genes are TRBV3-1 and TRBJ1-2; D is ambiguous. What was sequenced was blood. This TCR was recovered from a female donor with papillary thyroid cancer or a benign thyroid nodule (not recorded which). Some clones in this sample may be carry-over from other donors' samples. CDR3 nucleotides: TGTGCCAGCATCCAACTGAACTATGGCTACACCTTC. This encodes CASIQLNYGYTF.